This TCR beta chain was recorded in a study of blood T cell repertoires in COVID-19 (TCRdb year 2020). Describing the broader study: Collaborator samples came from the United States, Italy and Spain and covered acute and convalescent phases of COVID-19. The samples were drawn from two sources: the first 160 participants of the ongoing ImmuneRACE study, and about 1,300 subjects contributed by 6 global collaborators. The material from the prospective study consisted of cDNA or gDNA derived from T cells, B-cell-depleted T cells, or PBMCs. A de-identified subject ID, COVID-19 status, age in years and sex were almost always included in the sample metadata. The dataset comprised deeply sampled blood TCRbeta repertoires from subjects exposed to, actively infected with, or recovered from COVID-19. HLA class I and class II types, where available, came from metadata supplied by the sample provider rather than from assay-based typing. The repertoires were made available in a free public database intended to serve as a resource for research on the immune response to SARS-CoV-2. Results and caveats for the whole study, not just this receptor: How much clinical and demographic metadata was included differed by source and by participant, and the metadata was provided uncurated.

Each collaborating institution followed its own protocols to collect whole blood in K2EDTA tubes. For TCRbeta analysis, collaborators shipped samples as frozen whole blood, isolated PBMCs, or DNA extracted from either of those sample types. The CDR3 numbers 12 residues from cysteine through phenylalanine. The entry retains the CDR3 DNA only, 36 bases that are in frame from base 1. V and J are trimmed by 6 bases and 6 bases, and the gene matches miss 4 bases of the junction. The germline V gene gives CDR1 as MNHEY and CDR2 as SVGAGI. The immunoSEQ Assay, a bias-controlled multiplex PCR, was used to amplify TCRbeta CDR3 regions from genomic DNA. In the paper's pipeline: Within the assay, amplification of reference gene primers was used to estimate how many nucleated cells each sample contained. Sequence reads were collapsed and filtered to measure the absolute abundance of every unique TCRbeta CDR3 rearrangement. Productive Simpson clonality was computed per sample as the square root of Simpson's diversity index over productive rearrangements. Here the immuneACCESS table is served through TCRdb, limited to in-frame sequences with V and J called. Missing clones are a known gap in these copies; in checked studies unresolved V genes cover under half, and the rest lacks a known reason. The V and J calls and the clone size are those of that table, but D and trimming were determined from the DNA. Across this sample there are more than 150,000 clones, with around 86% seen only once. 5.5% to 7.5% of the sample belongs to the ten largest clones.

Comment on this clone: Its binding antigen is unknown. No much larger clonotype is one base removed from it; base qualities were not supplied.

The source is a woman aged 40-49 years with acute or convalescent COVID-19. Here the chain combines TRBV6-5 and TRBJ1-1, with 7 bases in between that match TRBD1. Sequenced material: peripheral blood. This receptor has the CDR3 CASRFTGAEAFF. The nucleotides are TGTGCCAGCAGGTTCACAGGGGCTGAAGCTTTCTTT.